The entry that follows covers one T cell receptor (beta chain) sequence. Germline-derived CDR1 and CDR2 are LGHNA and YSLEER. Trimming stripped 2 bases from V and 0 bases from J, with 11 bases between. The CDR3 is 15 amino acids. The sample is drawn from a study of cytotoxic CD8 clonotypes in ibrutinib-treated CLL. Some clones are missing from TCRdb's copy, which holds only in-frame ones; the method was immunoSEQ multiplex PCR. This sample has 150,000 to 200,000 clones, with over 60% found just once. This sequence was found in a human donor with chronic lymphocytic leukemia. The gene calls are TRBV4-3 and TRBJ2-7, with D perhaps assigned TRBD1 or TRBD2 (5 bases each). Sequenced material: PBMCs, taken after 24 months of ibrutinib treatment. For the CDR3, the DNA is TGCGCCAGCAGCCAAAGATGGGGGTCCTCCTACGAGCAGTACTTC. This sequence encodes CASSQRWGSSYEQYF.